These T cell receptor beta chains were read from a single sample in a study of regulatory T cells in long-lasting Graves disease. TCRdb fed the multiplex PCR reads into MiXCR, producing one record per CDR3 protein. The data hold about 660,000 distinct CDR3 sequences, with about 32% observed a single time. Sequences were derived from peripheral blood mononuclear cells (PBMCs), sampled when the disease was refractory, from a patient treated with antithyroid drugs. The receptors derive from a female donor with Graves disease. The CDR3 runs from the conserved cysteine through the conserved F or W. The D gene is left open where the match is weak. Expanded clones get a size class; other rows say once, few or many, or leave the size out.

V gene,clone size,D gene,J gene,CDR3 protein,CDR3 DNA
TRBV25-1,.,.,TRBJ1-1,CASSEFETGKNTEAFF,TGTGCCAGCAGTGAATTTGAGACTGGGAAGAACACTGAAGCTTTCTTT
TRBV12-3/TRBV12-4,few,TRBD2,TRBJ2-7,CASSLSTGGKGYEQYF,TGTGCCAGCAGTTTATCGACGGGGGGTAAGGGCTACGAGCAGTACTTC
TRBV3-1,.,.,TRBJ1-4,CASSQAGGTGEKLFF,TGTGCCAGCAGCCAAGCGGGGGGCACAGGTGAAAAACTGTTTTTT
TRBV9,few,.,TRBJ2-7,CASPRADEQYF,TGTGCCAGCCCCCGTGCGGACGAGCAGTACTTC
TRBV28,few,.,TRBJ1-5,CASSFRAGAGDQPQHF,TGTGCCAGCAGTTTCCGGGCGGGGGCCGGCGATCAGCCCCAGCATTTT
TRBV6-1,many,.,TRBJ1-5,CASSESLGNQPQHF,TGTGCCAGCAGTGAAAGTCTTGGCAATCAGCCCCAGCATTTT
TRBV9,.,.,TRBJ1-2,CASSTRWGSYGYTF,TGTGCCAGCAGCACTCGTTGGGGGTCCTATGGCTACACCTTC
TRBV12-3/TRBV12-4,many,.,TRBJ2-7,CASSLRAGPYEQYF,TGTGCCAGCAGTTTAAGGGCAGGCCCCTACGAGCAGTACTTC
TRBV6-1,.,.,TRBJ1-4,CASSEPPRGREKLFF,TGTGCCAGCAGTGAACCCCCGAGGGGCAGGGAAAAACTGTTTTTT
TRBV5-1,.,TRBD2,TRBJ2-7,CASSKASGFSYEQYF,TGCGCCAGCAGCAAAGCTAGCGGGTTCTCCTACGAGCAGTACTTC
TRBV12-3/TRBV12-4,few,TRBD1,TRBJ2-5,CASSPSGQFRQTQYF,TGTGCCAGCAGCCCCTCGGGACAGTTTAGGCAGACCCAGTACTTC
TRBV19,few,.,TRBJ1-2,CASNRGAADGYTF,TGTGCCAGTAATCGAGGGGCGGCAGATGGCTACACCTTC
TRBV20-1,few,TRBD2,TRBJ2-7,CSARGLAGIYEQYF,TGCAGTGCTAGAGGACTAGCGGGGATCTACGAGCAGTACTTC
TRBV7-6,few,.,TRBJ2-5,CASSLDNRRSQYF,TGTGCCAGCAGCTTAGACAACCGGAGAAGCCAGTACTTC
TRBV28,many,.,TRBJ1-4,CASSTRQAATNEKLFF,TGTGCCAGCAGTACTCGACAGGCTGCAACTAATGAAAAACTGTTTTTT
TRBV7-7,.,TRBD1,TRBJ2-7,CASSLSRDSSYEQYF,TGTGCCAGCAGCTTAAGCAGGGACAGTTCCTACGAGCAGTACTTC
TRBV25-1,.,.,TRBJ2-7,CASSATASSYEQYF,TGTGCCAGCAGTGCCACTGCCAGCTCCTACGAGCAGTACTTC
TRBV10-2,.,.,TRBJ1-2,CASRGRGGTAGYTF,TGCGCCAGCAGGGGCCGGGGAGGGACGGCCGGCTACACCTTC
TRBV6-2/TRBV6-3,.,.,TRBJ1-6,CASSYSSQDRSPLHF,TGTGCCAGCAGTTACTCGAGTCAGGACAGATCACCCCTCCACTTT
TRBV12-3/TRBV12-4,.,TRBD1,TRBJ1-4,CASSSGTGGTNEKLFF,TGTGCCAGCAGCTCCGGGACAGGGGGCACTAATGAAAAACTGTTTTTT
TRBV27,.,.,TRBJ1-2,CASSFQARRVDGYTF,TGTGCCAGCAGTTTTCAGGCCAGGAGAGTAGATGGCTACACCTTC
TRBV3-1,.,.,TRBJ2-2,CASSQEGPGELFF,TGTGCCAGCAGCCAGGAGGGTCCCGGGGAGCTGTTTTTT
TRBV5-1,.,TRBD2,TRBJ2-5,CASTGSGMALAGGETQYF,TGCGCCAGCACAGGGTCAGGGATGGCCCTAGCGGGAGGGGAGACCCAGTACTTC
TRBV19,.,.,TRBJ1-1,CASSMLRTEAFF,TGTGCCAGTAGTATGTTAAGGACGGAAGCTTTCTTT
TRBV28,few,TRBD2,TRBJ2-5,CASSQDGVAGVQETQYF,TGTGCCAGCAGCCAAGATGGGGTAGCGGGAGTCCAAGAGACCCAGTACTTC
TRBV5-1,.,.,TRBJ2-1,CASSLVINNEQFF,TGCGCCAGCAGCTTGGTTATCAACAATGAGCAGTTCTTC
TRBV9,few,.,TRBJ1-4,CASSVAPTTNEKLFF,TGTGCCAGCAGCGTAGCCCCGACAACTAATGAAAAACTGTTTTTT
TRBV9,.,TRBD1,TRBJ1-3,CASSADRQGSGNTIYF,TGTGCCAGCAGCGCCGATCGACAGGGATCAGGAAACACCATATATTTT
TRBV19,.,.,TRBJ1-3,CASSPGHSSGNTIYF,TGTGCCAGTAGTCCGGGACACAGCTCTGGAAACACCATATATTTT
TRBV7-9,few,.,TRBJ2-2,CASSLGTPYGELFF,TGTGCCAGCAGCTTGGGGACGCCCTACGGGGAGCTGTTTTTT
TRBV12-3/TRBV12-4,many,.,TRBJ2-7,CASSLDPVPSYEQYF,TGTGCCAGCAGTTTAGATCCAGTGCCCTCCTACGAGCAGTACTTC
TRBV3-1,.,TRBD2,TRBJ2-2,CASSQHGRARTGTGELFF,TGTGCCAGCAGCCAGCACGGGAGGGCGCGTACGGGCACCGGGGAGCTGTTTTTT
TRBV6-2/TRBV6-3,.,.,TRBJ1-1,CASSYGQAGTEASF,TGTGCCAGCAGTTACGGGCAGGCCGGCACTGAAGCTTCCTTT
TRBV6-1,few,.,TRBJ1-5,CASKGGGQPQHF,TGTGCCAGCAAGGGGGGCGGTCAGCCCCAGCATTTT